The present T cell receptor beta chain was sequenced within a study of T cells in Graves' hyperthyroidism and ophthalmopathy. Study-level results: The model foresaw ophthalmopathy a median around 6.8 months prior to onset.

This CDR3 comprises 15 residues. From germline, CDR1 is LGHNT and CDR2 FRNRAP. V shed 6 bases, J shed 2 bases, and the junction held 2 bases outside the gene matches. Notes on this clonotype: Its target is unknown.

Template material for amplifying TCR beta CDR3 regions consisted of RNA transcripts. The TCR CDR3 was amplified in a first-round RT-PCR using the HTBI primer set. Each CDR3 protein is one row after TCRdb ran MiXCR on the multiplex PCR reads. The sample yields hundreds of thousands of distinct CDR3 sequences, around 25% seen once. The receptor was isolated from a man aged 45-65 years with Graves' hyperthyroidism. The V gene is TRBV12-5, the J gene TRBJ2-4; 12 bases match TRBD1. Sequenced material: blood. CDR3 DNA sequence: TGTGCTAGTGGCCGGGACAGGGGGCCCAAAAACATTCAGTACTTC. Translated, it gives CASGRDRGPKNIQYF.